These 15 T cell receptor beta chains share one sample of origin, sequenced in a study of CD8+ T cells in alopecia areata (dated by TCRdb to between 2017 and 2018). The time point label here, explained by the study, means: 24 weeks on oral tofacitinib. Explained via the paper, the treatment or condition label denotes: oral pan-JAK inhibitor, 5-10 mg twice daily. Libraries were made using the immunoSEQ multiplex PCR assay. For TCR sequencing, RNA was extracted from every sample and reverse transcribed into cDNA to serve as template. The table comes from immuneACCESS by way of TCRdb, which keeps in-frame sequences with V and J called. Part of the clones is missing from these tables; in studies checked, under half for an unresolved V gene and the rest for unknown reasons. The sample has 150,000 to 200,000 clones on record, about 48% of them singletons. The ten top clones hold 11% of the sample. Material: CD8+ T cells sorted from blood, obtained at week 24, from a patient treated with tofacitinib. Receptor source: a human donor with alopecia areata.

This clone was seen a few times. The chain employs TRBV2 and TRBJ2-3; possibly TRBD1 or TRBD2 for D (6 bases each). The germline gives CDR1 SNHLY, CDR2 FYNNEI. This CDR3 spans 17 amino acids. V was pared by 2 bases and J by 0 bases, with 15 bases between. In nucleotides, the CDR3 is TGTGCCAGCAGTGAAAGAACTTGGGGGGCCAGCACAGATACGCAGTATTTT. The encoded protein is CASSERTWGASTDTQYF.

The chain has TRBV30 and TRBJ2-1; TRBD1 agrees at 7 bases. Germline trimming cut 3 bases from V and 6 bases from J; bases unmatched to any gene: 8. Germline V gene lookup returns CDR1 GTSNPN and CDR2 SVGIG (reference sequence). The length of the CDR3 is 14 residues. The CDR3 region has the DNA TGTGCCTGGAGCCCCGGGACAGTCCCCAATGAGCAGTTCTTC. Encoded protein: CAWSPGTVPNEQFF.

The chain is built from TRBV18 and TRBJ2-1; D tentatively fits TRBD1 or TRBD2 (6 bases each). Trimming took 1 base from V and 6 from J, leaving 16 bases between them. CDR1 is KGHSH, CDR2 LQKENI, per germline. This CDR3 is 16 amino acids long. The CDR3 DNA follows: TGTGCCAGCTCACCACGAAGGTCAGGGGACTTCAATGAGCAGTTCTTC. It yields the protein CASSPRRSGDFNEQFF.

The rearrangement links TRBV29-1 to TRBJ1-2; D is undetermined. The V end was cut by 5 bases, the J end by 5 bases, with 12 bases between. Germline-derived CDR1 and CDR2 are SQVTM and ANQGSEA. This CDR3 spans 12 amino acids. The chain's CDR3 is CSVNSGSYGYTF. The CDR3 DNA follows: TGCAGCGTTAATTCGGGGAGTTATGGCTACACCTTC.

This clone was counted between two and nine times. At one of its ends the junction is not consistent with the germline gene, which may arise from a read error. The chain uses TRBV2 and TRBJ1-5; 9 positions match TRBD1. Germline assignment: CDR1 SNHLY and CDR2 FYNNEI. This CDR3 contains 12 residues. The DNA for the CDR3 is TGTGCCAGCAGTCCCGGGACAGGGCCTTTGGATTTT. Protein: CASSPGTGPLDF.

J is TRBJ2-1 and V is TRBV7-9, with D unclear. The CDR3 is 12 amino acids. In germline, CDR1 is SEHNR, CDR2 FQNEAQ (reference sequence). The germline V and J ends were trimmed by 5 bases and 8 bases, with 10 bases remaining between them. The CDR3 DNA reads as TGTGCCAGCAGCCCAAATAGGTATGAGCAGTTCTTC. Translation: CASSPNRYEQFF.

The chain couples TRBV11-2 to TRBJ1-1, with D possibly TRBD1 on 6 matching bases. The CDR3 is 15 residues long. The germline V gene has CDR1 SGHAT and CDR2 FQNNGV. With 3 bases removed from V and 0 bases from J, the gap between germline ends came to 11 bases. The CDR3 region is CASSLGGGLNTEAFF. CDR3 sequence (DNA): TGTGCCAGCAGCTTGGGCGGGGGCCTGAACACTGAAGCTTTCTTT.

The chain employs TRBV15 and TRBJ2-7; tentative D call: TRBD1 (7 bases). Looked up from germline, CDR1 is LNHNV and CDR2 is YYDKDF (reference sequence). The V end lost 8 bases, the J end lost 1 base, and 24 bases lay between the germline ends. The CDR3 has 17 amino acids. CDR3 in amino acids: CATSRGRRGQWSYEQYF. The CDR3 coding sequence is TGTGCCACCTCCAGGGGGAGGAGAGGTCAATGGTCCTACGAGCAGTACTTC.

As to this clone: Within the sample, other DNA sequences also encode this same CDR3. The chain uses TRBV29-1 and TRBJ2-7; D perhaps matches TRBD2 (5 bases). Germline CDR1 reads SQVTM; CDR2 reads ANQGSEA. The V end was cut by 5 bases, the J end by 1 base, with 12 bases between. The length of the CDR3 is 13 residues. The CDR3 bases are TGCAGCGTTAGCGGCCCTTCATCCTACGAGCAGTACTTC. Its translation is CSVSGPSSYEQYF.

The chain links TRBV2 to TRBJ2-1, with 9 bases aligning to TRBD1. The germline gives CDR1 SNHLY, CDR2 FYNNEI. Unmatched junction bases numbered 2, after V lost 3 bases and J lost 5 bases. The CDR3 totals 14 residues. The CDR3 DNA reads TGTGCCAGCAGTGAGGGACAGGGCAACAATGAGCAGTTCTTC. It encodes CASSEGQGNNEQFF.

The CDR3 region is CASSSTGREGDTEAFF. In nucleotides, the CDR3 is TGTGCCAGCAGTTCGACAGGGAGGGAGGGAGACACTGAAGCTTTCTTT. J is TRBJ1-1 and V is TRBV2; TRBD1 agrees at 7 bases. The CDR3 has 16 residues. The ends lost 5 bases at V and 3 bases at J; junction bases unmatched: 12. Germline CDR1 and CDR2: SNHLY and FYNNEI.

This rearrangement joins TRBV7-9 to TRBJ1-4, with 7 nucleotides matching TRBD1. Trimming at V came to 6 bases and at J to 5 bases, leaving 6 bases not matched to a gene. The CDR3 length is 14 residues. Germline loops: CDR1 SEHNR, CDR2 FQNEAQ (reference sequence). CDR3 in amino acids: CASSNTGENEKLFF. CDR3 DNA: TGTGCCAGCAGTAACACAGGGGAGAATGAAAAACTGTTTTTT.

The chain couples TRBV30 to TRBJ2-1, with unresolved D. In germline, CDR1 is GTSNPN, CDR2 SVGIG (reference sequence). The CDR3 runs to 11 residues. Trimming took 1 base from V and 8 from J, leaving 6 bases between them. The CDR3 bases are TGTGCCTGGAGTGCTACCTATGAGCAGTTCTTC. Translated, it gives CAWSATYEQFF.

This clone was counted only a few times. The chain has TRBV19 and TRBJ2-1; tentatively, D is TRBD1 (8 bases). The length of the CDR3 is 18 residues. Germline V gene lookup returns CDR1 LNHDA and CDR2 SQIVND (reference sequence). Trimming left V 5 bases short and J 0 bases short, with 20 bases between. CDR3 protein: CASSSRGDRQSSYNEQFF. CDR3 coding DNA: TGTGCCAGTAGTTCCCGGGGGGACAGGCAGAGCTCCTACAATGAGCAGTTCTTC.

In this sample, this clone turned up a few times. The DNA of the CDR3 is TGTGCCAGCAGTGAAGGATACACTGAAGCTTTCTTT. It specifies CASSEGYTEAFF. The chain links TRBV25-1 to TRBJ1-1; D gene uncertain. This CDR3 is 12 amino acids long. The V gene lost 2 bases and the J gene lost 3 bases, with 4 bases spanning the gap. Germline V gene lookup returns CDR1 MGHDK and CDR2 SYGVNS.